Listed below are T cell receptor beta chains from one sample, sequenced in a study of cytomegalovirus exposure and HLA in healthy donors. The table came from immunoSEQ multiplex PCR; TCRdb's copy has only in-frame clones and leaves some out. The data hold some 110,000 clones, with 88% observed a single time. Sequencing was done on a sample of PBMCs. All receptors come from a man between 18 and 35 years old in good health and CMV-seropositive. The CDR3 runs from the conserved cysteine through the conserved F or W. Each record gives: D gene, J gene, CDR3 length, clone size, V gene, CDR3 protein, CDR3 DNA. A D gene is named only where the DNA matches it firmly. A clone size is listed for some rows: how often the clone was seen (once, few, many), or a class if it is expanded.

D gene: .
J gene: TRBJ1-1
CDR3 length: 16
clone size: .
V gene: TRBV9
CDR3 protein: CASSVALFLEGTEAFF
CDR3 DNA: TGTGCCAGCAGCGTAGCTTTGTTTTTAGAGGGCACTGAAGCTTTCTTT

D gene: TRBD1
J gene: TRBJ1-6
CDR3 length: 14
clone size: .
V gene: TRBV6-5
CDR3 protein: CASSTGTGNSPLHF
CDR3 DNA: TGTGCCAGCAGTACCGGGACAGGGAATTCACCCCTCCACTTT

D gene: TRBD2
J gene: TRBJ2-1
CDR3 length: 16
clone size: .
V gene: TRBV7-8
CDR3 protein: CASSSSRAGGPFEQFF
CDR3 DNA: TGTGCCAGCAGCTCATCTAGAGCGGGGGGGCCTTTTGAGCAGTTCTTC

D gene: TRBD1
J gene: TRBJ1-1
CDR3 length: 17
clone size: once
V gene: TRBV27
CDR3 protein: CASSEDRVRFRGTEAFF
CDR3 DNA: TGTGCCAGCAGCGAGGACAGGGTCCGTTTTCGGGGCACTGAAGCTTTCTTT

D gene: .
J gene: TRBJ2-7
CDR3 length: 18
clone size: once
V gene: TRBV7-2
CDR3 protein: CASSLSPSWAESSYEQYF
CDR3 DNA: TGTGCCAGCAGCTTAAGTCCGTCTTGGGCAGAAAGCTCCTACGAGCAGTACTTC

D gene: .
J gene: TRBJ2-7
CDR3 length: 13
clone size: .
V gene: TRBV2
CDR3 protein: CASSANERRGQYF
CDR3 DNA: TGTGCCAGCAGTGCTAATGAGAGGAGGGGGCAGTACTTC

D gene: .
J gene: TRBJ1-5
CDR3 length: 15
clone size: .
V gene: TRBV2
CDR3 protein: CASGLGEAAGQPQHF
CDR3 DNA: TGTGCCAGTGGCCTAGGGGAGGCGGCGGGTCAGCCCCAGCATTTT

D gene: .
J gene: TRBJ1-2
CDR3 length: 14
clone size: .
V gene: TRBV14
CDR3 protein: CASSPRTAGSGYTF
CDR3 DNA: TGTGCCAGCAGCCCGCGGACAGCTGGGTCTGGCTACACCTTC

D gene: .
J gene: TRBJ1-3
CDR3 length: 14
clone size: .
V gene: TRBV28
CDR3 protein: CASRGPGSGNTIYF
CDR3 DNA: TGTGCCAGCAGGGGGCCAGGCTCTGGAAACACCATATATTTT

D gene: .
J gene: TRBJ1-1
CDR3 length: 15
clone size: .
V gene: TRBV5-1
CDR3 protein: CASSLVWADSTEAFF
CDR3 DNA: TGCGCCAGCAGCTTGGTTTGGGCGGACAGCACTGAAGCTTTCTTT

D gene: .
J gene: TRBJ2-2
CDR3 length: 12
clone size: .
V gene: TRBV19
CDR3 protein: CASSLRTGELFF
CDR3 DNA: TGTGCCAGTAGTCTACGTACCGGGGAGCTGTTTTTT

D gene: .
J gene: TRBJ1-4
CDR3 length: 15
clone size: few
V gene: TRBV7-2
CDR3 protein: CASSASRWGGEKLFF
CDR3 DNA: TGTGCCAGCAGCGCCTCCAGGTGGGGCGGTGAAAAACTGTTTTTT

D gene: .
J gene: TRBJ2-3
CDR3 length: 15
clone size: .
V gene: TRBV6-6
CDR3 protein: CASRLQAVDPDTQYF
CDR3 DNA: TGTGCCAGCAGACTACAGGCAGTCGATCCAGATACGCAGTATTTT

D gene: TRBD1
J gene: TRBJ1-2
CDR3 length: 13
clone size: .
V gene: TRBV27
CDR3 protein: CASGTGDSGGYTF
CDR3 DNA: TGTGCCAGTGGAACAGGGGATTCGGGTGGCTACACCTTC

D gene: .
J gene: TRBJ1-6
CDR3 length: 11
clone size: .
V gene: TRBV11-2
CDR3 protein: CASSRNSPLHF
CDR3 DNA: TGTGCCAGCAGCCGTAATTCACCCCTCCACTTT

D gene: .
J gene: TRBJ2-2
CDR3 length: 15
clone size: .
V gene: TRBV19
CDR3 protein: CASHPGITNTGELFF
CDR3 DNA: TGTGCCAGCCATCCCGGGATCACGAACACCGGGGAGCTGTTTTTT

D gene: TRBD1
J gene: TRBJ1-6
CDR3 length: 15
clone size: few
V gene: TRBV27
CDR3 protein: CASSSGTGVSSPLHF
CDR3 DNA: TGTGCCAGCAGCTCCGGGACAGGGGTTAGTTCACCCCTCCACTTT

D gene: .
J gene: TRBJ2-7
CDR3 length: 15
clone size: once
V gene: TRBV7-2
CDR3 protein: CASSSSRTVTYEQYF
CDR3 DNA: TGTGCCAGCAGCTCCTCCCGGACAGTTACCTACGAGCAGTACTTC

D gene: .
J gene: TRBJ1-3
CDR3 length: 14
clone size: .
V gene: TRBV2
CDR3 protein: CASSVGASGNTIYF
CDR3 DNA: TGTGCCAGCAGTGTGGGGGCTTCTGGAAACACCATATATTTT

D gene: TRBD1
J gene: TRBJ2-7
CDR3 length: 13
clone size: .
V gene: TRBV6-1
CDR3 protein: CASSRTGANEQYF
CDR3 DNA: TGTGCCAGCAGTCGGACAGGGGCCAACGAGCAGTACTTC

D gene: .
J gene: TRBJ1-1
CDR3 length: 11
clone size: .
V gene: TRBV6-1
CDR3 protein: CASGSGGLAFF
CDR3 DNA: TGTGCCAGCGGCTCGGGAGGGTTAGCTTTCTTT

D gene: TRBD2
J gene: TRBJ2-7
CDR3 length: 14
clone size: .
V gene: TRBV28
CDR3 protein: CASSQLAGVMKQYF
CDR3 DNA: TGTGCCAGCAGCCAACTAGCGGGGGTAATGAAGCAGTACTTC